This TCR beta chain appears in the sequencing data of a study of cytomegalovirus exposure and HLA in healthy donors (dated by TCRdb to the late 2010s). About the full investigation: According to an earlier analysis of around 600 of the donors, about 179 million T cells yielded 90 million to 140 million unique TCR beta sequences and 276 Gb of sequence data. An early release that covered around 590 HLA-typed donors contained 250 to 350 gigabases of sequencing data and 65 million to 100 million unique TCR sequences. Among the 398 genotyped donors, around 81% belonged to the genetic ancestry cluster associated with self-reported Caucasian donors. The study aimed to test whether signatures of past pathogen exposure could be identified by cataloging public T cell receptors. The study used immunosequencing to profile the T cell repertoires of several hundred subjects and linked those repertoires to cytomegalovirus serostatus. A separate validation cohort of about 110 different subjects was used in addition to the roughly 720-subject first cohort. To predict cytomegalovirus infection status, the study brought together high-throughput TCR immunosequencing, statistical association of individual TCRs with disease status, and machine learning. A later analysis re-analyzed previously published TCR beta repertoires from roughly 600 donors and added high-resolution HLA genotyping to study TCR occurrence patterns. Rather than drawing on any new phenotypic data, the later analysis identified candidate immune exposures from TCR beta sequences and the way those sequences occurred across donors. To decide whether each TCR beta V gene segment behaved as functional or pseudogenic, an earlier analysis of nearly 600 of the donors relied on high-throughput TCR beta sequencing. Donor age, sex, ethnicity and CMV serostatus were collected together with the repertoire data. A later genetic analysis used genome-wide SNP genotypes for about 60% of the roughly 670 donors, treating that subset as a discovery cohort. All discovery cohort repertoires had been generated on a single sequencing platform. Class I and class II HLA loci were covered by the typing at four-digit resolution. Typing coverage varied by locus: 629-630 donors for A, B, C, DRB1 and DQB1; 500 to 550 for DQA1; about 570 for DPA1; approximately 450 for DPB1. Because of strong linkage in the cohort, a handful of DR-DQ haplotypes were treated as single units for association and clustering. Across 398 genotyped donors of the cohort, an average of 235,054 unique TCR beta nucleotide sequences per donor were sequenced, and roughly a sixth of those sequences were non-productive. What the authors observed across the whole study: Several of the top co-occurrence clusters appeared to be linked to parvovirus B19, influenza, CMV and Epstein-Barr virus, according to a later analysis. In a later genetic analysis, fewer N-insertions in productive TCRs were reported among donors in an Asian-associated ancestry cluster than the roughly 700-donor mean. While some public TCRs were present in many individuals, most TCR sequences turned up only very rarely across donors. At a false discovery rate of 0.05, a later analysis linked about 16,000 TCR beta sequences to specific HLA alleles. The 87-base-pair reads could not distinguish some IMGT-functional V segments, including TRBV6-2 and TRBV6-3, so those segments were excluded. A group of highly shared sequence variants was considered likely to be a technical artifact of the sequencing pipeline. The presence/absence analyses assumed that sequencing depth was roughly uniform across donors, and that assumption may not be true. In an earlier analysis of some 500 of the donors, most TCR beta V segments were observed in productive rearrangements about 87% or about 30% of the time, broadly matching IMGT annotations. The only immune exposure information available for the cohort was CMV serostatus. Compared with equally common non-associated chains, HLA-associated TCR beta chains in a later analysis were more clonally expanded and had lower generation probabilities. It was suggested by the authors that the approach could potentially be generalized to other disease states and immunological phenotypes. The earlier analysis of 587 of the donors excluded about 16 rarely observed V segments, including chromosome 9 orphons, because counts were too low. A further reported finding was that TCR beta sequences accurately predicted the HLA-A and HLA-B alleles for most subjects in the first cohort. A later analysis found that most CMV-associated TCR beta chains appeared HLA-restricted, with HLA associations seemingly driven largely by CMV exposure. Because HLA typing was unavailable for some donors at each locus, only the typed subset was used in association tests. The cohort was sequenced for TCR beta chains only, and without alpha or paired-chain data the features that could be detected were limited. Correlated functional status among segregating V segments might be attributable to linkage disequilibrium, but an unknown experimental factor could not be ruled out. In a later analysis, the rate of TCR association differed among HLA loci, with DRB1 alleles having the most associated TCRs and HLA-C alleles having the fewest. A total of 150 or so TCR beta chains were listed by the study as associated with cytomegalovirus. In a later genetic analysis, a missense DCLRE1C variant was associated with V-gene and J-gene trimming of TCR beta chains, and the association was replicated in an independent cohort. The classifier was reported to diagnose cytomegalovirus status with high specificity and sensitivity in both the original cohort and the validation cohort. When HLA alleles, especially DR and DQ, strongly co-occurred, attributing TCR associations to individual alleles was difficult. Three of the identified cytomegalovirus-associated TCR beta chains were confirmed in vitro to be specific for cytomegalovirus antigens.

In total, roughly 710 healthy bone marrow donors made up the cohort. All cohort members were sampled while nominally healthy, although unrecorded immune exposures were likely present. The donor was CMV seronegative and was included in the group of under 450 seronegative cohort members. Every donor gave a peripheral blood sample, and the peripheral blood mononuclear cells from that sample were used for TCR beta sequencing. Genomic DNA extraction from the blood cell samples was performed with the Qiagen DNeasy Blood Extraction Kit. Including the terminal cysteine and phenylalanine, the CDR3 comprises 15 residues. CDR3 DNA only is kept here, 45 bases in frame from base 1. The CDR1 and CDR2 encoded by the germline V gene are SGHVS and FQNEAQ. The junction carries 13 bases between V and J, which are trimmed by 1 base and 3 bases respectively. The method behind the library was the immunoSEQ multiplex PCR assay. For the multiplex PCR, a mixture combining 60 forward primers for TCR Vbeta segments and 13 reverse primers for TCR Jbeta segments was used. The CDR3 region of rearranged TCR beta genes was amplified from genomic DNA with a multiplex PCR assay. Amplified TCR beta libraries were sequenced as 87-base-pair reads on the Illumina HiSeq System. Processing in the source paper ran as follows. In a later analysis, tens of millions of unique TCR beta chains were counted across the 650 to 700 repertoires, and about 9.9 million of these chains were shared by at least two donors. A nearest-neighbor algorithm error-corrected the raw reads and collapsed the reads into unique sequences, merging closely related sequences to remove PCR and sequencing errors. V, D and J gene segments were assigned by aligning CDR3 sequences to IMGT reference sequences. For a sequence to be retained, at least a six-nucleotide match to both a V gene segment and a J gene segment was required. A rearrangement was called productive if the CDR3 had no stop codons and remained in frame with V and J, and every other rearrangement was called non-productive. Following IMGT convention, CDR3 was defined as the stretch from the second conserved V-encoded cysteine up to the conserved J-encoded phenylalanine. In an earlier analysis of 587 of the donors, sequences lacking an unambiguous match to a single V gene segment were excluded. In an earlier analysis of approximately 590 of the donors, a V segment was called functional when productive rearrangements were above 56.7%, and segregating when the standard deviation between donors exceeded 5%. A statistical classification framework was built for diagnosing cytomegalovirus status from the catalog of TCR beta chain sequences. In a later analysis, V and J genes were assigned by comparing TCR nucleotide sequences against IMGT/GENE-DB human TR gene sequences. In a later analysis, CDR3 sequences and most-parsimonious VDJ recombination scenarios were assigned using the TCRdist pipeline. In a later analysis, each TCR beta chain was defined by its CDR3 amino acid sequence together with its V-gene family, and reads without a unique V-gene family were excluded. To address suspected cross-contamination and a sequencing artifact, a later analysis removed roughly 580 highly shared, low-generation-probability nucleotide sequences. A later analysis calculated a clonal expansion index for each public chain from normalized within-repertoire ranks of inferred template counts. In a later analysis, generation probabilities were computed using a VDJ recombination model fitted to out-of-frame rearrangements, and the results were checked against IGoR. In a later analysis, hypergeometric tests were used to score TCR-TCR, TCR-HLA and TCR-CMV co-occurrence, with a repertoire-size bias correction applied to TCR pairs. To estimate false discovery rates, a later analysis permuted the HLA or CMV assignments 20 times. In a later analysis, co-occurring TCRs were grouped with DBSCAN, and TCRdist sequence similarity was added when clustering was performed within HLA-allele-positive subsets. Repertoires with fewer than 30,000 or more than 120,000 public chains, plus five repertoires with anomalous nucleotide sharing, were excluded from co-occurrence clustering. TCRdb took over this immuneACCESS table, retaining in-frame rearrangements with V and J assigned. Such tables are incomplete; in checked studies, under half of the missing clones stem from an unresolved V gene, and the remainder is unexplained. That table gives V, J and clone size, and the DNA gave D and trimming. This sample comprises 110,000 to 150,000 clones, roughly 68% of them detected only once. Around 4% of the sample is held by the ten biggest clonotypes.

To note about this clone: Its recognized antigen is unknown. No much larger clone is present one base from it, and per-base qualities are unavailable.

The sequence is built from TRBV7-8 and TRBJ2-7, and possibly TRBD1, on 5 matching bases. Sequenced sample: PBMCs. This clonotype was sampled from a man between 60 and 75 years old in good health and CMV-seronegative. The CDR3: CASSLGQGLSYEQYF. The DNA reads as follows: TGTGCCAGCAGCTTAGGGCAGGGTCTTAGCTACGAGCAGTACTTC.